These 12 T cell receptor beta chains were all obtained from the same sample, sequenced in a study of shared clonotypes between healthy human individuals (dated by TCRdb to the early 2020s). Library preparation employed the immunoSEQ multiplex PCR assay. Sourced from immuneACCESS, this table was stored by TCRdb with only in-frame sequences that have V and J called. A share of the clones is absent; for the studies checked, an unresolved V gene accounts for under half, and the remainder has no known explanation. The sample table contains a few million clones; only one count was recorded for around 90% of them. More than 0.12% of the sample is in the top ten clones. The sequenced sample consisted of naive CD4+ T cells sorted from blood. The sample's cell subset or site, from its label and the paper: CD45RA+ positively selected. The receptors here all came from a man aged 18 to 35 in good health.

This clone was seen once. Other DNA sequences in the same sample also yield this CDR3. The chain couples TRBV5-1 to TRBJ2-7; 7 bases align to TRBD1. CDR3 size: 14 residues. Germline V gives CDR1 SGHRS, CDR2 YFSETQ. Trimming cost V 4 bases and J 2 bases; bases outside gene matches: 6. The CDR3 sequence is CASSLGQVTYEQYF. CDR3 nucleotide sequence: TGCGCCAGCAGCCTCGGACAGGTGACCTACGAGCAGTACTTC.

V gene TRBV10-3 combines with J gene TRBJ2-7; TRBD1 matches 9 bases. There are 14 residues in the CDR3. Germline V gene data show CDR1 as ENHRY and CDR2 as SYGVKD. V lost 7 bases, J lost 6 bases, and 10 bases stayed unmatched. The CDR3 reads CAITPKDRGFEQYF. The CDR3 DNA reads as TGTGCCATCACTCCTAAGGACAGGGGCTTCGAGCAGTACTTC.

The rearrangement joins TRBV5-1 to TRBJ2-2; TRBD2 matches at 10 bases. The CDR3 runs 16 residues. Germline lookup yields CDR1 SGHRS and CDR2 YFSETQ. With 5 bases clipped from V and 0 bases from J, the junction kept 4 bases outside the gene matches. CDR3 DNA: TGCGCCAGCAGTCTTCTAGCGGGGGCGAACACCGGGGAGCTGTTTTTT. Residues: CASSLLAGANTGELFF. Combining the CDR3 with reference TRBV5-1 and TRBJ2-2 gives the whole variable domain KAGVTQTPRYLIKTRGQQVTLSCSPISGHRSVSWYQQTPGQGLQFLFEYFSETQRNKGNFPGRFSGRQFSNSRSEMNVSTLELGDSALYLCASSLLAGANTGELFFGEGSRLTVL.

The chain recombines TRBV5-6 with TRBJ2-5; D is possibly TRBD2 (5 bases). From germline, CDR1 is SGHDT and CDR2 YYEEEE. The CDR3 has 15 amino acids. V was shortened by 0 bases and J by 5 bases, with 14 bases between the two germline ends. The CDR3 DNA reads TGTGCCAGCAGCTTGGAGGCTAGCCGGCCGGAGACCCAGTACTTC. Encoded protein: CASSLEASRPETQYF.

The count of this clone is one. The V gene is TRBV2, the J gene TRBJ2-4; weak D call: TRBD2 (5 bases). The CDR3 runs to 14 residues. Germline-derived CDR1 and CDR2 are SNHLY and FYNNEI. V gave up 9 bases and J gave up 1 base, with 13 bases separating them. The CDR3 here is CASREGRAKNIQYF. CDR3 coding DNA: TGTGCCAGTCGGGAAGGGCGGGCCAAAAACATTCAGTACTTC. Filled out from reference TRBV2 and TRBJ2-4, the complete variable domain reads EPEVTQTPSHQVTQMGQEVILRCVPISNHLYFYWYRQILGQKVEFLVSFYNNEISEKSEIFDDQFSVERPDGSNFTLKIRSTKLEDSAMYFCASREGRAKNIQYFGAGTRLSVL.

Details on this clone: Other nucleotide sequences in the sample specify the same CDR3. The chain uses TRBV30 and TRBJ2-5; D not certain. The CDR3 runs 11 residues. Trimming left V 1 base short and J 5 bases short, with 5 bases between. Per the germline V gene, CDR1 is GTSNPN and CDR2 is SVGIG (reference sequence). The CDR3 reads CAWSERETQYF. DNA of the CDR3: TGTGCCTGGAGTGAAAGGGAGACCCAGTACTTC.

V and J are TRBV6-1 and TRBJ1-1; no definite D call. Looked up from germline, CDR1 is MNHNS and CDR2 is SASEGT. The CDR3 sequence is 13 residues long. V was cut by 2 bases and J by 1 base, with 5 bases left in between. Here the CDR3 DNA reads TGTGCCAGCAGTGAACAGCAGAACACTGAAGCTTTCTTT. This codes for CASSEQQNTEAFF.

This clone appeared a single time. The genes are TRBV5-1 and TRBJ2-5; D is unclear. Trimming cost V 0 bases and J 2 bases, with 17 bases left between them. CDR1 and CDR2 from the germline V gene are SGHRS and YFSETQ. The CDR3 length is 17 residues. The CDR3 nucleotides are TGCGCCAGCAGCTTGGAACGTGCGTCTACTATACAAGAGACCCAGTACTTC. Translation: CASSLERASTIQETQYF.

The chain has TRBV10-3 and TRBJ2-5, with 10 bases fitting TRBD2. CDR3 length: 15 residues. In germline, CDR1 is ENHRY, CDR2 SYGVKD. V lost 0 bases to trimming and J lost 5 bases; unmatched junction nucleotides: 3. In nucleotides, the CDR3 is TGTGCCATCAGTGAGTCGACTAGCGGGTCGGAGACCCAGTACTTC. This encodes CAISESTSGSETQYF.

The rearrangement links TRBV19 to TRBJ2-1; D may be TRBD2 (5 bases). This CDR3 region has 15 residues. V gave up 6 bases and J gave up 0 bases, with 12 bases separating them. Germline CDR1 is LNHDA and CDR2 is SQIVND (reference sequence). The CDR3 region is CASRLARSSYNEQFF. CDR3 sequence (DNA): TGTGCCAGTAGGCTAGCCCGGAGCTCCTACAATGAGCAGTTCTTC.

This clone was observed a single time. The chain employs TRBV15 and TRBJ2-3; D not certain. The CDR3 is 13 residues long. Trimming took off 0 bases at V and 6 bases at J, with 7 bases between the two ends. Per the germline V gene, CDR1 is LNHNV and CDR2 is YYDKDF (reference sequence). As DNA, the CDR3 is TGTGCCACCAGCAGAGATCGGCAGGATACGCAGTATTTT. Encoded protein: CATSRDRQDTQYF.

This chain uses TRBV11-2 with TRBJ2-7; the match to TRBD2 covers 10 bases. The CDR3 consists of 16 residues. Unmatched junction bases numbered 10, after V lost 0 bases and J lost 8 bases. The germline gives CDR1 SGHAT, CDR2 FQNNGV. In DNA form, the CDR3 reads TGTGCCAGCAGCTTAGAATCGTTAGCGGGAGGTTCCAAGCAGTACTTC. Translating it yields CASSLESLAGGSKQYF.